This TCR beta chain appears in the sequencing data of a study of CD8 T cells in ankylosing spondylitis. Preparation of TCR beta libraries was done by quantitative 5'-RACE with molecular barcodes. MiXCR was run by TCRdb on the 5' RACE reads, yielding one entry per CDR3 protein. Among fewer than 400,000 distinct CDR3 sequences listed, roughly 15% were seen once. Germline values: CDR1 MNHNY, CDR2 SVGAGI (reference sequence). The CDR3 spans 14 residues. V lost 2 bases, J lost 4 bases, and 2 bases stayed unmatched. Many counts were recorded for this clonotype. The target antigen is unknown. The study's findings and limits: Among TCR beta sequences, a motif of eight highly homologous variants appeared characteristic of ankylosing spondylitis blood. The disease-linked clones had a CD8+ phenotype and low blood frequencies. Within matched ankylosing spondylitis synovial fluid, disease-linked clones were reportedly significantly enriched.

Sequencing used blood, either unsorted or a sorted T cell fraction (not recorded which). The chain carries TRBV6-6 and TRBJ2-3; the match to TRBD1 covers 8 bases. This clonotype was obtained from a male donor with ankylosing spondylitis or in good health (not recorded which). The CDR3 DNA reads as TGTGCCAGCAGTTACCGGACAGGGTCAGATACGCAGTATTTT. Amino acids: CASSYRTGSDTQYF.